This T cell receptor (beta chain) was obtained from a study of CD8 T cells in Susac syndrome. Reverse transcription of about 0.5 to 1 ug RNA was carried out with random hexamers. With immunoSEQ multiplex PCR, TCR beta CDR3 was amplified across 54 Vbeta and 13 Jbeta. TCRdb re-called the immunoSEQ multiplex PCR reads through MiXCR, storing one row per CDR3 protein. This sample has approximately 180,000 distinct CDR3 sequences, with roughly 95% found just once. Germline CDR1 is SQVTM and CDR2 is ANQGSEA. The CDR3 is 13 residues long. V lost 6 bases and J 5 bases, leaving 16 bases between the germline ends.

The TCR comes from a human donor with multiple sclerosis. Sequencing was done on a sample of CD4+ T cells from PBMCs. J is TRBJ1-1 and V is TRBV29-1, with D tentatively TRBD1 (6 bases). CDR3 residues: CSVSTGLETEAFF. The CDR3 DNA is TGCAGCGTCTCAACAGGGTTGGAGACTGAAGCTTTCTTT.